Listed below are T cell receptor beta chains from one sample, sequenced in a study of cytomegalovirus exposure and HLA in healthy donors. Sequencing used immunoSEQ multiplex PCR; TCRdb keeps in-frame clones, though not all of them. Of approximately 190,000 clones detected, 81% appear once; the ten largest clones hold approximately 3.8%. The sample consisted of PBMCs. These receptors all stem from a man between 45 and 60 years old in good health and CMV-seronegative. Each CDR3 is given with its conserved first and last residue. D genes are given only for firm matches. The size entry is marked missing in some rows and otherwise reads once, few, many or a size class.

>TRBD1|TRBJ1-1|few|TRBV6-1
CASRDWDRLSEAFF
TGTGCCAGCAGGGACTGGGACAGGTTATCTGAAGCTTTCTTT
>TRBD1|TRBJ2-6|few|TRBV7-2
CASSFTGGTGANVLTF
TGTGCCAGCAGCTTCACAGGGGGTACCGGGGCCAACGTCCTGACTTTC
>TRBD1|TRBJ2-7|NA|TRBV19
CASSPGQGATYEQYF
TGTGCCAGTTCCCCGGGACAGGGGGCGACCTACGAGCAGTACTTC
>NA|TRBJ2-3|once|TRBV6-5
CASSYWGPYSTDTQYF
TGTGCCAGCAGTTACTGGGGGCCTTACAGTACAGATACGCAGTATTTT
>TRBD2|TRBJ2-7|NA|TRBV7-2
CASSLDGTGRNYEQYF
TGTGCCAGCAGCTTAGATGGCACCGGGAGGAACTACGAGCAGTACTTC
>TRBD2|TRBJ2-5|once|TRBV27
CASSLSRLAGQETQYF
TGTGCCAGCAGTTTATCCCGACTAGCGGGGCAAGAGACCCAGTACTTC
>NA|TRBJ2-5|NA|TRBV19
CASSIVSGGRETQYF
TGTGCCAGTAGTATAGTTTCCGGGGGGCGAGAGACCCAGTACTTC
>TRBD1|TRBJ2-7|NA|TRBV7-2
CASRGGTGGLLLEQYF
TGTGCCAGCAGGGGGGGGACAGGGGGCCTTCTATTAGAGCAGTACTTC
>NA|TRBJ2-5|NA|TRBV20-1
CSAPGSETQYF
TGCAGTGCTCCGGGGTCGGAGACCCAGTACTTC
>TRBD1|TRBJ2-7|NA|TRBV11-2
CASSPGQGYEQYF
TGTGCCAGCAGTCCGGGACAGGGGTACGAGCAGTACTTC
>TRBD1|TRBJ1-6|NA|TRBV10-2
CASSEGQGISPLHF
TGCGCCAGCAGTGAGGGACAGGGGATCTCACCCCTCCACTTT
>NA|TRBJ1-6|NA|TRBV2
CASKGGIFSYNSPLHF
TGTGCCAGCAAGGGGGGGATATTCTCCTATAATTCACCCCTCCACTTT
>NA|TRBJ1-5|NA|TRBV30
CAWSGNQGNQPQHF
TGTGCCTGGAGTGGCAATCAGGGCAATCAGCCCCAGCATTTT
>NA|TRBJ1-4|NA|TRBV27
CASSFINRPEKLFF
TGTGCCAGCAGTTTTATAAACAGGCCTGAAAAACTGTTTTTT
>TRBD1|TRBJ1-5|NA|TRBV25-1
CASSEGGQGFGQPQHF
TGTGCCAGCAGTGAAGGAGGACAGGGGTTTGGTCAGCCCCAGCATTTT
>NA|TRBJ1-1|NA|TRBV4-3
CASSVDSQPFMNTEAFF
TGCGCCAGCAGCGTCGACAGCCAGCCGTTCATGAACACTGAAGCTTTCTTT
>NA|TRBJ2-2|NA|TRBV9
CASSAGTSTGELFF
TGTGCCAGCAGCGCCGGGACATCCACCGGGGAGCTGTTTTTT
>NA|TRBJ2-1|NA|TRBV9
CASSAHLGEQFF
TGTGCCAGCAGCGCCCATCTAGGTGAGCAGTTCTTC
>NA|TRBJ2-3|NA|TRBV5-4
CASSLAMVSTTDTQYF
TGTGCCAGCAGCTTGGCGATGGTGTCTACCACAGATACGCAGTATTTT
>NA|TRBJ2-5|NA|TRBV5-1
CASTPGTNQETQYF
TGCGCCAGCACTCCCGGGACAAACCAAGAGACCCAGTACTTC
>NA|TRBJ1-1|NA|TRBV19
CASRHRGDTEAFF
TGTGCCAGCCGCCATCGGGGGGACACTGAAGCTTTCTTT
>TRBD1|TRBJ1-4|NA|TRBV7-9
CASSARDRGATNEKLFF
TGTGCCAGCAGCGCCCGGGACAGGGGTGCAACTAATGAAAAACTGTTTTTT
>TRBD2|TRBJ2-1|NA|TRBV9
CASSVGGGLPHEQFF
TGTGCCAGCAGCGTAGGCGGGGGGCTTCCCCATGAGCAGTTCTTC
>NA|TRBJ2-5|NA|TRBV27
CASSDRKETQYF
TGTGCCAGCAGCGACAGGAAAGAGACCCAGTACTTC
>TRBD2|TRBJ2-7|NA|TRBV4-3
CASSQAWPGLRYEQYF
TGCGCCAGCAGCCAAGCCTGGCCGGGACTAAGATACGAGCAGTACTTC
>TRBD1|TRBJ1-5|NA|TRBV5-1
CASSWTTGGGQPQHF
TGCGCCAGCAGCTGGACGACAGGGGGCGGTCAGCCCCAGCATTTT
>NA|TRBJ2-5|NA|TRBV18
CASTGQQEAQYF
TGTGCCAGCACGGGACAACAAGAGGCCCAGTACTTC
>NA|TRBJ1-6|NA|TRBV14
CASSQGTNSLSPLHF
TGTGCCAGCAGCCAGGGGACAAATTCCCTTTCACCCCTCCACTTT